Listed here are 20 T cell receptor beta chains from one sample, sequenced in a study of blood T cell repertoires in COVID-19. The repertoire was sequenced with immunoSEQ multiplex PCR; TCRdb's copy has only in-frame clones and lacks some. The sample shows a few hundred thousand clones, around 84% of them seen only once. Material: PBMCs or T cells enriched from blood (not recorded which). The receptors come from a man aged 30 to 45 with acute COVID-19.

This chain links TRBV5-1 with TRBJ1-2; TRBD1 matches 9 bases. Germline-derived CDR1 and CDR2 are SGHRS and YFSETQ. The CDR3 loop spans 17 amino acids. V lost 4 bases, J lost 1 base, and 11 bases stayed unmatched. CDR3 in amino acids: CASSPGQGIGVNYGYTF. The CDR3 DNA reads TGCGCCAGCAGCCCAGGACAGGGGATTGGGGTTAACTATGGCTACACCTTC.

This clone was seen just once. As DNA, the CDR3 is TGTGCCAGCTCACCCCAGTCTAGGGCGGGGGGGATCAATGAGCAGTTCTTC. Amino acid sequence: CASSPQSRAGGINEQFF. J is TRBJ2-1 and V is TRBV18, with 9 bases aligning to TRBD2. CDR1 KGHSH and CDR2 LQKENI come from the germline V gene. The CDR3 consists of 17 residues. The ends lost 3 bases at V and 6 bases at J; junction bases unmatched: 12.

The J gene is TRBJ2-7, the V gene TRBV6-2 or TRBV6-3; a weak D match, TRBD2 (6 bases). This CDR3 comprises 13 residues. V was pared by 5 bases and J by 4 bases, with 12 bases between. The germline V gene has CDR1 MNHEY and CDR2 SVGEGT. CDR3 nucleotide sequence: TGTGCCAGCAGTCGTGGAGGGAATTACGAGCAGTACGTC. Its protein is CASSRGGNYEQYV.

The chain employs TRBV2 and TRBJ1-5, with TRBD1 matching 9 bases. CDR1 is SNHLY and CDR2 is FYNNEI in the germline V gene. The CDR3 runs 13 residues. The J segment lost 6 bases and the V segment lost 7 bases, leaving 4 bases of the junction unmatched. CDR3 sequence: CASKQGASQPQHF. CDR3 DNA sequence: TGTGCCAGCAAACAGGGGGCCTCTCAGCCCCAGCATTTT.

The CDR3, as DNA: TGTGCCACCAGTGATAACCGGGGAATGACCAAAAACATTCAGTACTTC. Its translation is CATSDNRGMTKNIQYF. V gene TRBV24-1 combines with J gene TRBJ2-4; the D gene is possibly TRBD2 (5 bases). The CDR3 totals 16 residues. The ends were cut back, 3 bases at V and 2 bases at J, with 13 bases in the middle. CDR1 and CDR2 from the germline V gene are KGHDR and SFDVKD.

The chain recombines TRBV6-2 or TRBV6-3 with TRBJ2-7, with TRBD1 matching 7 bases. Per germline, CDR1 MNHEY and CDR2 SVGEGT. V trimming: 0 bases; J trimming: 1 base; junction bases outside the gene matches: 3. The CDR3 spans 15 residues. The CDR3 nucleotides read TGTGCCAGCAGTTACTCGACAGGGTTATCCTACGAGCAGTACGTC. Protein: CASSYSTGLSYEQYV.

The CDR3: CASSYQPTMNTEAFF. Written as DNA, the CDR3 is TGTGCCAGCAGTTACCAACCAACTATGAACACTGAAGCTTTCTTT. The chain uses TRBV6-5 and TRBJ1-1, with D unclear. CDR1 and CDR2 from the germline V gene are MNHEY and SVGAGI. CDR3 size: 15 residues. V lost 2 bases and J lost 0, with 10 bases in between.

V and J are TRBV5-1 and TRBJ2-5; TRBD2 agrees at 11 bases. Germline lookup yields CDR1 SGHRS and CDR2 YFSETQ. V trimming: 0 bases; J trimming: 4 bases; junction bases outside the gene matches: 2. The CDR3 is made up of 15 amino acids. The DNA for the CDR3 is TGCGCCAGCAGCTTGGGACTAGCGGGGCTAGAGACCCAGTACTTC. This encodes CASSLGLAGLETQYF. Supplemented by reference TRBV5-1 and TRBJ2-5, the full variable domain reads KAGVTQTPRYLIKTRGQQVTLSCSPISGHRSVSWYQQTPGQGLQFLFEYFSETQRNKGNFPGRFSGRQFSNSRSEMNVSTLELGDSALYLCASSLGLAGLETQYFGPGTRLLVL.

V is TRBV14 and J is TRBJ2-2; TRBD1 is a possible D gene (5 bases). V was clipped by 4 bases and J by 1 base, with 10 bases between them. The CDR3 has 15 residues. The germline CDR1 and CDR2 sequences are SGHDN and FVKESK. The CDR3 spells CASSLGPRNTGELFF. The CDR3 region has the DNA TGTGCCAGCAGCCTGGGGCCCAGGAACACCGGGGAGCTGTTTTTT.

The rearrangement joins TRBV24-1 to TRBJ1-4; possibly TRBD1 for D (5 bases). The CDR3 is made up of 13 amino acids. V lost 5 bases and J 4 bases, leaving 7 bases between the germline ends. Per germline, CDR1 KGHDR and CDR2 SFDVKD. The CDR3 bases are TGTGCCACCAGTGGACAGCTTAATGAAAAACTGTTTTTT. Its translation is CATSGQLNEKLFF.

The chain links TRBV4-2 to TRBJ1-4; D uncertain. The V gene's germline CDR1 is LGHNA and CDR2 YNFKEQ. The CDR3 length is 14 residues. V lost 4 bases and J lost 0, with 6 bases in between. The CDR3 reads CASSLTATNEKLFF. Here the CDR3 DNA reads TGTGCCAGCAGCCTCACAGCAACTAATGAAAAACTGTTTTTT.

This chain joins TRBV19 and TRBJ2-2; 9 bases agree with TRBD1. The germline gives CDR1 LNHDA, CDR2 SQIVND (reference sequence). This CDR3 region has 16 residues. J gave up 3 bases and V 6 bases, and 8 bases lay outside the gene matches. Written as DNA, the CDR3 is TGTGCCAGTAGGATCCGGGACAGGGTATACACCGGGGAGCTGTTTTTT. As protein: CASRIRDRVYTGELFF.

As to this clone: This CDR3 is also generated by other DNA sequences in the sample. V gene TRBV6-5 combines with J gene TRBJ1-1, with a tentative D call TRBD1 (6 bases). V shed 0 bases and J shed 8 bases, with 7 bases lying between them. The CDR3 totals 12 residues. The germline V gene encodes CDR1 MNHEY and CDR2 SVGAGI. Here the CDR3 DNA reads TGTGCCAGCAGTTACTCGACAGGAGAAGCTTTCTTT. It codes for CASSYSTGEAFF.

V is TRBV11-2 and J is TRBJ2-3; 7 nucleotides line up with TRBD2. Germline trimming cut 0 bases from V and 6 bases from J; bases unmatched to any gene: 12. This CDR3 comprises 17 residues. CDR1 and CDR2 (germline): SGHAT, FQNNGV. Here the CDR3 reads CASSLDAGGLPPDTQYF. CDR3 coding DNA: TGTGCCAGCAGCTTAGACGCCGGGGGGTTACCCCCTGATACGCAGTATTTT.

The chain recombines TRBV19 with TRBJ2-1; TRBD2 aligns across 8 bases. The germline V gene encodes CDR1 LNHDA and CDR2 SQIVND (reference sequence). V trimming: 7 bases; J trimming: 0 bases; junction bases outside the gene matches: 8. CDR3 length: 16 residues. The CDR3 coding sequence is TGTGCCAGTACCCCACTAGCGGCGAGCTCCTACAATGAGCAGTTCTTC. Its translation is CASTPLAASSYNEQFF.

The chain has TRBV2 and TRBJ1-5, with 7 bases matching TRBD1. The CDR3 contains 12 residues. Germline assignment: CDR1 SNHLY and CDR2 FYNNEI. J was trimmed by 7 bases and V by 7 bases; bases with no gene match: 4. CDR3 amino acids: CASNSDRQPQHF. The CDR3, as DNA: TGTGCCAGCAACTCGGACAGGCAGCCCCAGCATTTT.

The chain links TRBV27 to TRBJ2-3; a possible D gene is TRBD1 (6 bases). Germline assignment: CDR1 MNHEY and CDR2 SMNVEV (reference sequence). The ends were cut back, 0 bases at V and 2 bases at J, with 18 bases in the middle. The CDR3 is 18 residues long. The CDR3 is CASSLSPSDSNSTDTQYF. The DNA of the CDR3 is TGTGCCAGCAGTTTATCGCCGTCGGACAGCAACTCCACAGATACGCAGTATTTT.

V and J are TRBV6-5 and TRBJ1-5, with 9 nucleotides matching TRBD1. J was trimmed by 5 bases and V by 8 bases; bases with no gene match: 10. The CDR3 is made up of 15 amino acids. Germline lookup yields CDR1 MNHEY and CDR2 SVGAGI. Here the CDR3 DNA reads TGTGCCAGCCGACCTTGGGACAGGGATTATCAGCCCCAGCATTTT. Translation gives CASRPWDRDYQPQHF.

This chain joins TRBV3-1 (or the pseudogene TRBV3-2) and TRBJ2-3; 8 bases align to TRBD1. Germline assignment: CDR1 LGHDT and CDR2 YNNKEL (reference sequence). This CDR3 has 17 residues. The V and J ends lost 2 bases and 2 bases, in that order; junction bases with no gene match: 9. The CDR3 is CASSQYGRTGHTDTQYF. CDR3 DNA: TGTGCCAGCAGCCAATATGGCAGGACAGGGCACACAGATACGCAGTATTTT.

This chain connects TRBV30 to TRBJ1-1; D is unresolved. The CDR3 sequence is 12 residues long. Germline lookup yields CDR1 GTSNPN and CDR2 SVGIG (reference sequence). V was clipped by 5 bases and J by 4 bases, with 11 bases between them. Here the CDR3 reads CAWGFGSTEAFF. CDR3 sequence (DNA): TGTGCCTGGGGTTTTGGTAGCACTGAAGCTTTCTTT.